The 18 T cell receptor beta chains presented below share a single source sample, sequenced in a study of human T cells and chemical hapten exposure. The time point denotes: pre-sensitization, week 0. The treatment was: therapeutic diphenylcyclopropenone sensitization with weekly scalp DPC. MiXCR was run by TCRdb on the RACE reads, yielding one entry per CDR3 protein. The repertoire holds roughly 100,000 distinct CDR3 sequences, with 9% to 15% as singletons. The sequences come from whole blood, collected in connection with sensitization to the hapten diphenylcyclopropenone (DPC). These receptors came from a woman between 50 and 59 years old with alopecia areata. Some clones in this sample may be carry-over from other donors' samples.

Ten or more counts support this clonotype. The chain joins TRBV5-1 to TRBJ1-1; unclear D gene. Looked up from germline, CDR1 is SGHRS and CDR2 is YFSETQ. V lost 3 bases to trimming and J lost 4 bases, with 16 bases between them. The CDR3 sequence is 15 residues long. CDR3 protein: CASSYWQTRGTEAFF. CDR3 in DNA: TGCGCCAGCAGCTATTGGCAGACCCGAGGCACTGAAGCTTTCTTT.

This clonotype has a handful of counts. The V call is TRBV6-5, the J call TRBJ1-1; possible D gene TRBD1, 6 bases. V lost 2 bases, J lost 4 bases, and 8 bases lay in between. CDR3 length equals 13 residues. Germline CDR1 and CDR2: MNHEY and SVGAGI. For the CDR3, the DNA is TGTGCCAGCAGTTACACAGGGTCCACTGAAGCTTTCTTT. Translated: CASSYTGSTEAFF.

On this clonotype: A read error may produce the germline difference seen at one junction end. The chain is built from TRBV6-5 and TRBJ2-7, with 9 positions matching TRBD1. Germline CDR1 MNHEY, CDR2 SVGAGI. The CDR3 loop spans 15 amino acids. In DNA, the CDR3 is TGTGCCAGCAGTCTCACCGGGACAGGGTCCTGCGAGCAGTACTTC. Translated, it gives CASSLTGTGSCEQYF.

This chain uses TRBV7-2 with TRBJ1-5, with D hard to call. The CDR3 spans 15 residues. Germline V gene lookup returns CDR1 SGHTA and CDR2 FQGNSA. The germline V and J ends were trimmed by 4 bases and 2 bases, with 12 bases remaining between them. The CDR3 sequence is CASSSGAQGNQPQHF. The CDR3 coding sequence is TGTGCCAGCAGCTCAGGAGCCCAGGGCAATCAGCCCCAGCATTTT.

This clonotype turned up a few times. The chain combines TRBV14 with TRBJ1-5, with D tentatively TRBD1 (5 bases). V was clipped by 7 bases and J by 5 bases, with 15 bases between them. Germline CDR1 is SGHDN and CDR2 is FVKESK. There are 14 residues in the CDR3. The CDR3 protein is CASIRGTSHQPQHF. The CDR3 DNA sequence: TGTGCCAGCATTCGGGGCACGTCTCATCAGCCCCAGCATTTT.

In this sample, this clonotype turned up many times. The rearrangement links TRBV28 to TRBJ2-3; 7 bases map to TRBD2. The germline CDR1 and CDR2 sequences are MDHEN and SYDVKM. The CDR3 covers 14 residues. V shed 6 bases and J 7 bases; nucleotides not matched to a gene: 10. The CDR3 reads CASRIGTTPNTQYF. The CDR3 DNA reads TGTGCCAGCAGGATCGGGACTACCCCAAATACGCAGTATTTT.

With regard to this clonotype: This may stem from a read error, because a much larger clone lies one nucleotide away. The chain recombines TRBV4-2 with TRBJ2-2; D is uncertain. This CDR3 has 14 residues. V lost 3 bases, J lost 5 bases, and 10 bases lay in between. Germline lookup yields CDR1 LGHNA and CDR2 YNFKEQ. Here the CDR3 reads CASSHTVVTGELFF. Written as DNA, the CDR3 is TGTGCCAGCAGCCACACAGTAGTTACCGGGGAGCTGTTTTTT.

DNA of the CDR3: TGTGCCAGCACCCTTGCGACAGGGGGGAACACTGAAGCTTTCTTT. As protein: CASTLATGGNTEAFF. The chain couples TRBV6-5 to TRBJ1-1, with 9 positions matching TRBD1. Germline CDR1 is MNHEY and CDR2 is SVGAGI. V trimming: 7 bases; J trimming: 1 base; junction bases outside the gene matches: 7. The CDR3 is 15 amino acids.

V usage is TRBV24-1 and J usage is TRBJ2-5; 7 nucleotides line up with TRBD1. J gave up 2 bases and V 7 bases, and 3 bases lay outside the gene matches. Germline V lookup: CDR1 KGHDR, CDR2 SFDVKD. This CDR3 has 13 amino acids. The CDR3 spells CATSTGAQETQYF. In nucleotides, the CDR3 is TGTGCCACCAGCACAGGGGCTCAAGAGACCCAGTACTTC.

Ten or more counts support this clonotype. The V and J genes are TRBV20-1 and TRBJ2-3; D is possibly TRBD2 (6 bases). The germline V gene has CDR1 DFQATT and CDR2 SNEGSKA (reference sequence). The CDR3 runs to 14 residues. V lost 5 bases and J 1 base, leaving 13 bases between the germline ends. The CDR3 sequence: CSALRGGGTDTQYF. The CDR3 DNA is TGCAGTGCTCTCCGGGGCGGGGGCACAGATACGCAGTATTTT.

This rearrangement joins TRBV18 to TRBJ2-7; 11 nucleotides align to TRBD1. Germline trimming cut 3 bases from V and 2 bases from J; bases unmatched to any gene: 3. There are 15 residues in the CDR3. Per the germline V gene, CDR1 is KGHSH and CDR2 is LQKENI. DNA for the CDR3: TGTGCCAGCTCACCGGGACAGGGGGTTACCTACGAGCAGTACTTC. This gives the protein CASSPGQGVTYEQYF.

The CDR3 sequence: CASSQLGGPLREAFF. CDR3 nucleotides: TGTGCCAGCAGCCAACTGGGGGGCCCATTACGGGAGGCTTTCTTT. V usage is TRBV3-1 and J usage is TRBJ1-1; TRBD1 might be the D (6 bases). V was shortened by 2 bases and J by 11 bases, with 21 bases between the two germline ends. The V gene's germline CDR1 is LGHDT and CDR2 YNNKEL (reference sequence). CDR3 length: 15 residues. Drawing the rest from reference TRBV3-1 and TRBJ1-1, the complete variable domain is DTAVSQTPKYLVTQMGNDKSIKCEQNLGHDTMYWYKQDSKKFLKIMFSYNNKELIINETVPNRFSPKSPDKAHLNLHINSLELGDSAVYFCASSQLGGPLREAFFGQGTRLTVV.

Only a few counts were recorded for this clonotype. This chain joins TRBV20-1 and TRBJ2-7; perhaps TRBD2 as D (5 bases). The CDR3 loop spans 15 amino acids. From germline, CDR1 is DFQATT and CDR2 SNEGSKA (reference sequence). V gave up 0 bases and J gave up 6 bases, with 18 bases separating them. The CDR3 nucleotides are TGCAGTGCTAGAGATCGCGGACTCTCAGCTGGCGAGCAGTACTTC. This codes for CSARDRGLSAGEQYF.

The chain is built from TRBV6-2 or TRBV6-3 and TRBJ2-1; no definite D call. Germline CDR1 reads MNHEY; CDR2 reads SVGEGT. V was cut by 7 bases and J by 7 bases, with 17 bases left in between. The CDR3 is 14 residues long. The CDR3 protein is CASTPRSVTNEQFF. CDR3 in DNA: TGTGCCAGCACCCCCAGGTCGGTTACAAATGAGCAGTTCTTC.

In its sample, this clonotype was seen many times. This chain uses TRBV6-1 with TRBJ1-2; D is unclear. The V end was cut by 7 bases, the J end by 3 bases, with 12 bases between. Germline V gene lookup returns CDR1 MNHNS and CDR2 SASEGT. The CDR3 loop spans 13 amino acids. CDR3 residues: CASKLVDYYGYTF. The CDR3 DNA is TGTGCCAGCAAATTGGTGGACTACTATGGCTACACCTTC.

This clonotype has a handful of counts. This rearrangement joins TRBV4-1 to TRBJ2-7, with 8 bases lining up with TRBD1. This CDR3 is built from 15 residues. Trimming took 3 bases from V and 0 from J; bases not matched to a gene: 4. CDR1 is MGHRA and CDR2 is YSYEKL in the germline V gene. CDR3 sequence reads: CASSQGTGYSYEQYF. In DNA form, the CDR3 reads TGCGCCAGCAGCCAGGGGACAGGCTACTCCTACGAGCAGTACTTC.

In its sample, this clonotype was seen many times. The chain employs TRBV3-1 and TRBJ1-1; no clear D. Germline-derived CDR1 and CDR2 are LGHDT and YNNKEL (reference sequence). V gave up 7 bases and J gave up 1 base, with 10 bases separating them. The CDR3 spans 13 residues. CDR3 in amino acids: CASTLGQNTEAFF. The CDR3 bases are TGTGCCAGCACCCTAGGGCAGAACACTGAAGCTTTCTTT.

This clonotype was detected a few times. The CDR3 bases are TGTGCCAGCAGCGACCCTGGTACTGAAGCTTTCTTT. Translated, it gives CASSDPGTEAFF. V and J are TRBV5-4 and TRBJ1-1, with D unresolved. Germline CDR1 is SGHNT and CDR2 is YYREEE (reference sequence). Deletions cut 4 bases from V and 5 bases from J, with 9 bases between. The CDR3 is 12 amino acids.